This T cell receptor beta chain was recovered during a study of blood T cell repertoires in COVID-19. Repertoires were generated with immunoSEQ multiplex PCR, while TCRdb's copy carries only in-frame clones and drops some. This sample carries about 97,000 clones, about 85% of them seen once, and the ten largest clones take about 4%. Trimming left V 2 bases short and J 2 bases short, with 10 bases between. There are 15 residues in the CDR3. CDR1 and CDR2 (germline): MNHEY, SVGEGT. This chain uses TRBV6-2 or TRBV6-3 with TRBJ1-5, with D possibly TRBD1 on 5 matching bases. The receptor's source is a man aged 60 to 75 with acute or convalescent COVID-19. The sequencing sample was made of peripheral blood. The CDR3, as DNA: TGTGCCAGCAGTTACGATGGGGGGGGCAATCAGCCCCAGCATTTT. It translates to CASSYDGGGNQPQHF.